This T cell receptor (beta chain) was sequenced during a study of T cells after yellow fever vaccination. The CDR3 covers 16 residues. The germline V and J ends were trimmed by 7 bases and 3 bases, with 19 bases remaining between them. The germline V gene encodes CDR1 MDHEN and CDR2 SYDVKM. TCRdb redid the calling of the 5' RACE reads with MiXCR, one entry per CDR3 protein. The data show 300,000 to 400,000 distinct CDR3 sequences, 6.2% seen once. This chain links TRBV28 with TRBJ2-1; D possibly corresponds to TRBD2 (5 bases). The material sequenced was PBMCs, taken 5 days after the yellow fever booster vaccination. The clonotype was recovered from a man aged 25-40 years who received the YFV17D yellow fever vaccine. CDR3 sequence: CASIQPGTGSYNEQFF. CDR3 DNA sequence: TGTGCCAGCATCCAACCGGGAACGGGAAGCTACAATGAGCAGTTCTTC.